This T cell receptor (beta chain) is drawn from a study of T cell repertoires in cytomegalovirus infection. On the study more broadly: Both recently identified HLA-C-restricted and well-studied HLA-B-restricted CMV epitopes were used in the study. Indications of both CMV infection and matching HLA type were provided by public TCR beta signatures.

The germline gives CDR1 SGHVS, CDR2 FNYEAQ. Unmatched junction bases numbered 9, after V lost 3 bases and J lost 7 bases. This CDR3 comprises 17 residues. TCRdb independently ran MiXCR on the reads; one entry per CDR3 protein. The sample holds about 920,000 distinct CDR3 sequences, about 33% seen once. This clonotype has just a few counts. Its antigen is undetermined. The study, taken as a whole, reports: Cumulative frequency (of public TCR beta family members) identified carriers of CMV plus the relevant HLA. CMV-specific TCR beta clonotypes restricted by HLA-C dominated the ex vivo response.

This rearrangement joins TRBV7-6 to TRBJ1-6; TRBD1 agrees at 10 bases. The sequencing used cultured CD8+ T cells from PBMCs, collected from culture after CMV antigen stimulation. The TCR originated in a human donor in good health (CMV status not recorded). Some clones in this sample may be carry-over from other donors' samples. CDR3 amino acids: CASSFTGGTGENSPLHF. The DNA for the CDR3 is TGTGCCAGCAGCTTCACCGGGGGGACAGGGGAGAATTCACCCCTCCACTTT. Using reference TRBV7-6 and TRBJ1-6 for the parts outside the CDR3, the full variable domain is GAGVSQSPRYKVTKRGQDVALRCDPISGHVSLYWYRQALGQGPEFLTYFNYEAQQDKSGLPNDRFSAERPEGSISTLTIQRTEQRDSAMYRCASSFTGGTGENSPLHFGNGTRLTVT.